This T cell receptor (beta chain) was recovered during a study of cytomegalovirus exposure and HLA in healthy donors. Study in general: Early released data had about 85 million unique TCRs, all coming from HLA-typed donors.

The PCR was carried out with 60 Vbeta primers and 13 Jbeta primers. Some clones are missing from TCRdb's copy, which holds only in-frame ones; the method was immunoSEQ multiplex PCR. The sample lists about 180,000 clones, around 80% occurring once. General study findings and limits: Most CMV-associated TCR beta chains were later found to appear HLA-restricted. Segments of the TCR beta V type were, in most cases, productive about 87% or about 30% of the time in an earlier analysis.

Comments on this clone: Antigen specificity is unknown.

The CDR3 is 16 amino acids. V dropped 2 bases and J dropped 5; count of bases not matched to a gene: 7. Germline loops: CDR1 SNHLY, CDR2 FYNNEI. The sample taken for sequencing was PBMCs. This sequence originates from a girl aged 10-17 years in good health and CMV-seropositive. The V gene is TRBV2, the J gene TRBJ2-3, with 10 bases fitting TRBD2. CDR3 protein: CASSEWLAGVVDTQYF. The CDR3 DNA reads as TGTGCCAGCAGTGAATGGCTAGCGGGAGTGGTAGATACGCAGTATTTT.